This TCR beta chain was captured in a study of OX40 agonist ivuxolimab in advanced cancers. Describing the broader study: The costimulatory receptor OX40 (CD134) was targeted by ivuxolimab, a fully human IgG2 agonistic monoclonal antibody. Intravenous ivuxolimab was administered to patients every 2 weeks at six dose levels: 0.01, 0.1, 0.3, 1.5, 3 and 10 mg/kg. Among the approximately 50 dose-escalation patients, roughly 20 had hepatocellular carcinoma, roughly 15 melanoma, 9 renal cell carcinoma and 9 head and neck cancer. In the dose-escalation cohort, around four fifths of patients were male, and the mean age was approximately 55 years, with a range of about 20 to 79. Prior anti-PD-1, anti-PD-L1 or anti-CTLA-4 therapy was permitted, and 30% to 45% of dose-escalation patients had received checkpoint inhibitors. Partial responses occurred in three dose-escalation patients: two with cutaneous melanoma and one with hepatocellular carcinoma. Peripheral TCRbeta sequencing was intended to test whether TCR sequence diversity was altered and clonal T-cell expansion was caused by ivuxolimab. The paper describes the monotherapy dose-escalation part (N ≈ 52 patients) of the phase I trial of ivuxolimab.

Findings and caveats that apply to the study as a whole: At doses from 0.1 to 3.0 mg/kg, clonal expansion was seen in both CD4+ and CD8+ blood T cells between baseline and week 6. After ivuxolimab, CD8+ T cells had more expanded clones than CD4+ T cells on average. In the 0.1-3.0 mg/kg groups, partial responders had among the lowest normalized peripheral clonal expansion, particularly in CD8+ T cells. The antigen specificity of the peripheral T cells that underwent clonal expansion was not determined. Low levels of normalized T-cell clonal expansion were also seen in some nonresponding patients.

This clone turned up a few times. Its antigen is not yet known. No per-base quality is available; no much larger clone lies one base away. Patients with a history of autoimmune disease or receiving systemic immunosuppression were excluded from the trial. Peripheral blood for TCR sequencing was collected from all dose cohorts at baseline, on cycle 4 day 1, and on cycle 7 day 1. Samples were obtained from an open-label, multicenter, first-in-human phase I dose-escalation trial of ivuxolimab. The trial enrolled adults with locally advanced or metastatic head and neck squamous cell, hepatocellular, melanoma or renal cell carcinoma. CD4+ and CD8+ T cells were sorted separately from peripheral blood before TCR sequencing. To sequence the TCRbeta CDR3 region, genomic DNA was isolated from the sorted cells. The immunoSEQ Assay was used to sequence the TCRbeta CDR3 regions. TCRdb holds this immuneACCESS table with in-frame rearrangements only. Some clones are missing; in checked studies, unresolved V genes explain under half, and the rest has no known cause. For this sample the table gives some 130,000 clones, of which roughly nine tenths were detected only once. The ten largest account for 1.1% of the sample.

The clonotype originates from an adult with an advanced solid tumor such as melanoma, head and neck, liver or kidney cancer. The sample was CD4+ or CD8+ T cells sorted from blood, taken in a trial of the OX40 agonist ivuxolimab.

The nucleotide sequence is given as TGTGCCAGCAGCCAGGTTGGCTCTGGAAACACCATATATTTT. This sequence encodes CASSQVGSGNTIYF. The receptor chain draws on TRBV7-9 and TRBJ1-3, with no reliable assignment of the D segment. V is pared back by 5 bases and J by 0 bases, with 8 bases lying between the germline termini. The CDR3 holds 14 amino acids from the cysteine to the phenylalanine. Only the CDR3 DNA is retained, 42 bases long and in frame from the first base. CDR1 and CDR2 were assigned from the germline V gene (reference sequence) as SEHNR and FQNEAQ.